This T cell receptor (beta chain) was documented in a study of beta chain features in type 1 diabetes. Reverse transcription of all isolated RNA meant that expressed TCRB transcripts were sequenced. The method was immunoSEQ multiplex PCR; TCRdb's version includes in-frame clones alone and lacks a portion of them. Here the sample spans approximately 280,000 clones, about 15% being singletons. This CDR3 is built from 14 residues. With 5 bases removed from V and 5 bases from J, the gap between germline ends came to 15 bases. Looked up from germline, CDR1 is SNHLY and CDR2 is FYNNEI. Study findings and constraints: All four CD4+ subsets from Type 1 diabetes patients carried moderately but significantly shorter TCRB CDR3s.

In this sample, this clone turned up a few times. What it binds is not known. Each sorted fraction was over 95% pure. The specimen was naive CD4+ T cells from blood. The TCR comes from a man between 18 and 35 years old with type 1 diabetes. The V and J genes are TRBV2 and TRBJ1-2, with D maybe TRBD1 (5 bases). This CDR3 is CASSYRREEYGYTF. The CDR3 DNA reads as TGTGCCAGCAGTTATCGCAGGGAAGAGTATGGCTACACCTTC.